This TCR beta chain was sequenced during a study of cytomegalovirus exposure and HLA in healthy donors. Overall study findings and caveats: In a later analysis, TCR beta V- and J-gene trimming showed a link to a missense DCLRE1C variant. Available immune exposure information covered CMV serostatus only. Rare TCR sequences dominated, though some public TCRs recurred in many donors.

Primers: 60 Vbeta forward and 13 Jbeta reverse. Assay used: immunoSEQ multiplex PCR; TCRdb lists only in-frame clones, some missing. This sample's clone table lists around 84,000 clones. A word on this clone: Its specificity is unknown.

This CDR3 has 12 residues. Germline V gene lookup returns CDR1 MDHEN and CDR2 SYDVKM. The V and J ends lost 6 bases and 7 bases respectively, with 13 bases between them. The sequenced sample consisted of PBMCs. The sequence was collected from a young man in good health and CMV-seronegative. The V and J genes are TRBV28 and TRBJ2-7; D possibly corresponds to TRBD1 (5 bases). CDR3 nucleotide sequence: TGTGCCAGCAGAGGGGTTATGAGGGAGCAGTACTTC. Its translation: CASRGVMREQYF.